This T cell receptor beta chain was sequenced in a study of T cells in Graves' hyperthyroidism and ophthalmopathy. Using RNA transcripts as the source, TCR beta CDR3 regions were amplified. The TCR CDR3 first-round RT-PCR relied on the HTBI primer set. One entry per CDR3 protein, called by TCRdb with MiXCR from the multiplex PCR reads. Among some 340,000 distinct CDR3 sequences listed, roughly an eighth were seen once. This clonotype was recorded at least ten times. The V end was cut by 11 bases, the J end by 1 base, with 19 bases between. The CDR3 is 15 residues long. Germline values: CDR1 SNHLY, CDR2 FYNNEI.

The source of this sequence is a woman aged 40 to 49 with Graves' ophthalmopathy. The sequenced sample was blood. The rearrangement links TRBV2 to TRBJ2-3; TRBD1 or TRBD2 may be the D gene (5 bases each). This chain's CDR3 is CALERDGSRTDTQYF. As DNA, the CDR3 is TGTGCCCTGGAACGGGACGGATCACGCACAGATACGCAGTATTTT.